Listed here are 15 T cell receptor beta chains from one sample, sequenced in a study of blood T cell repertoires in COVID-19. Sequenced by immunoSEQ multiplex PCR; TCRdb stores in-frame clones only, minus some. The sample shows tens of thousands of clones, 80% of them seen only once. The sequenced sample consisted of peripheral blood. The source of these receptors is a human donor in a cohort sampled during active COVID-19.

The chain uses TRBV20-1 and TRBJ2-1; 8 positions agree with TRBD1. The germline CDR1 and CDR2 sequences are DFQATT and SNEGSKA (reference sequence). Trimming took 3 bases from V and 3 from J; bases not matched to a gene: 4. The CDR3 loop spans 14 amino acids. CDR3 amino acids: CSASQGAYYNEQFF. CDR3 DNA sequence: TGCAGTGCTAGTCAGGGGGCGTACTACAATGAGCAGTTCTTC.

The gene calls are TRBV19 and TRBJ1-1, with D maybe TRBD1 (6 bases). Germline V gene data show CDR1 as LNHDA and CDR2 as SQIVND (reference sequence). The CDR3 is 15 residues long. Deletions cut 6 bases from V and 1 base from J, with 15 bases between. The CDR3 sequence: CASRTMDRQNTEAFF. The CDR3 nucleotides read TGTGCCAGTAGGACCATGGACAGACAGAACACTGAAGCTTTCTTT.

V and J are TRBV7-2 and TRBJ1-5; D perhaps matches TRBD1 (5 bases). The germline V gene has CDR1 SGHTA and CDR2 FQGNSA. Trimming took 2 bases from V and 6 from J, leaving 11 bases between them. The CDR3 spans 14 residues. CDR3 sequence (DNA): TGTGCCAGCAGCTTATCAGGGCCGAGTCAGCCCCAGCATTTT. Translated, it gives CASSLSGPSQPQHF.

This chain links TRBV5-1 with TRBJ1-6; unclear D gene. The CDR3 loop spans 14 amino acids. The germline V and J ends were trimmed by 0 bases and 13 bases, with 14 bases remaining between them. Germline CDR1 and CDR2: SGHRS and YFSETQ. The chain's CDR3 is CASSLGEWGSPLHF. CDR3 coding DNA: TGCGCCAGCAGCTTGGGGGAGTGGGGTAGCCCCCTCCACTTT.

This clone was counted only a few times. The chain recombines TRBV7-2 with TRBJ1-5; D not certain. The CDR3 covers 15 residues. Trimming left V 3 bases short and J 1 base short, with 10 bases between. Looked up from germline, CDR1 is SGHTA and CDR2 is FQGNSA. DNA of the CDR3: TGTGCCAGCAGCTTTACCGGTCGAAGCAATCAGCCCCAGCATTTT. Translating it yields CASSFTGRSNQPQHF.

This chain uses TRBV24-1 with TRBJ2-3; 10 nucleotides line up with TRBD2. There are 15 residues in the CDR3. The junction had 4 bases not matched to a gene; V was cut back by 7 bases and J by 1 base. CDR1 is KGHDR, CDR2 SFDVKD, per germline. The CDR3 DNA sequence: TGTGCCACCAGCGCCGGGACTAGCGGCACAGATACGCAGTATTTT. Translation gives CATSAGTSGTDTQYF.

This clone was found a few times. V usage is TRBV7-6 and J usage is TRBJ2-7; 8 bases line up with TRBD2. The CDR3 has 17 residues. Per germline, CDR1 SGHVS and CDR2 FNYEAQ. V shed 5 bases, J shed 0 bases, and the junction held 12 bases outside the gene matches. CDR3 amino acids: CASSQFGLAASSYEQYF. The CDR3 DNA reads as TGTGCCAGCAGCCAATTCGGACTAGCCGCGAGCTCCTACGAGCAGTACTTC.

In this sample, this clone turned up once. The DNA of the CDR3 is TGTGCCAGCAGCCGATCTGGCGGGGGCTACACTGAAGCTTTCTTT. As protein: CASSRSGGGYTEAFF. The gene calls are TRBV3-1 (or the pseudogene TRBV3-2) and TRBJ1-1, with D possibly being TRBD1 (6 bases). This CDR3 spans 15 amino acids. The V gene's germline CDR1 is LGHDT and CDR2 YNNKEL (reference sequence). V lost 4 bases, J lost 3 bases, and 15 bases lay in between.

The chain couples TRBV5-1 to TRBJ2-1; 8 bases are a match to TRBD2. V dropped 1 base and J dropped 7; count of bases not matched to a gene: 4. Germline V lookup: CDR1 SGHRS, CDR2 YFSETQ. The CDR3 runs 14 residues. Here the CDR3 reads CASSLSGGQNEQFF. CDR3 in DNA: TGCGCCAGCAGCTTGTCGGGGGGGCAGAATGAGCAGTTCTTC.

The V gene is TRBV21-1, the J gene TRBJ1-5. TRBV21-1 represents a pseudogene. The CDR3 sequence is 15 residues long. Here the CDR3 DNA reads TGTGCCAGCAGCAAAAAGAGGAAGGGCAATCAGCCCCAGCATTTT. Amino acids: CASSKKRKGNQPQHF.

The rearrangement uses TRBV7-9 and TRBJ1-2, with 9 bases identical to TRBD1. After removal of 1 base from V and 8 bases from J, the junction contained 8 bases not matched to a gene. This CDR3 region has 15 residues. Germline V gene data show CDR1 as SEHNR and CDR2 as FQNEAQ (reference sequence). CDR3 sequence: CASSLDLTGGRGYTF. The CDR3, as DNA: TGTGCCAGCAGCTTAGACTTGACAGGGGGTAGAGGCTACACCTTC.

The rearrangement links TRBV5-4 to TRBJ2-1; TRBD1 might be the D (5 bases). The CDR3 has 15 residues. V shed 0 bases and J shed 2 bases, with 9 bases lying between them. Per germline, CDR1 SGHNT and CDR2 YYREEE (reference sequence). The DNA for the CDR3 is TGTGCCAGCAGCTTGGGTCAGACAGCCTACAATGAGCAGTTCTTC. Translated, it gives CASSLGQTAYNEQFF.

CDR3 region: CASSPYTGELFF. The CDR3 nucleotides read TGTGCCAGCAGTCCCTACACCGGGGAGCTGTTTTTT. The V and J genes are TRBV6-5 and TRBJ2-2; D unclear. Germline CDR1 MNHEY, CDR2 SVGAGI. Trimming shortened V by 5 bases and J by 3 bases, and 4 bases separated the two germline ends. CDR3 length: 12 residues.

CDR3 DNA: TGTGCCAGCAGTGAAGTGTCCAACAATCAGCCCCAGCATTTT. Translation gives CASSEVSNNQPQHF. The rearrangement uses TRBV2 and TRBJ1-5; D not certain. Germline V gene data show CDR1 as SNHLY and CDR2 as FYNNEI. The CDR3 has 14 residues. V lost 1 base to trimming and J lost 3 bases, with 7 bases between them.

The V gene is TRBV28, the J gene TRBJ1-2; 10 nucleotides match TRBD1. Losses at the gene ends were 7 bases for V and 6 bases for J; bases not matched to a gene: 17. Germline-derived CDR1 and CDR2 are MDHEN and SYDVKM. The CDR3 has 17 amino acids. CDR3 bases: TGTGCCAGCAATACATGGCTAAATGAGGGACAGGGGAATGGCTACACCTTC. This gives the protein CASNTWLNEGQGNGYTF.